The 28 T cell receptor beta chains reported below all come from one sample, sequenced in a study of blood T cell repertoires in COVID-19. Sequenced by immunoSEQ multiplex PCR; TCRdb stores in-frame clones only, minus some. The repertoire consists of about 370,000 clones, with approximately 91% occurring once and the leading ten covering more than 0.85%. The source material was PBMCs or T cells enriched from blood (not recorded which). The receptors were sampled from a woman aged 40 to 49 who had been exposed to COVID-19.

This sequence joins TRBV6-5 and TRBJ1-1, with D hard to call. Germline CDR1 and CDR2: MNHEY and SVGAGI. Trimming removed 6 bases at V and 4 bases at J, with 15 bases between. The CDR3 consists of 14 residues. In nucleotides, the CDR3 is TGTGCCAGCAGAACCTACGTGGGCGTCACTGAAGCTTTCTTT. Residues: CASRTYVGVTEAFF.

V and J are TRBV18 and TRBJ2-3; D not resolved. This CDR3 is 12 amino acids long. V dropped 4 bases and J dropped 2 bases, with 4 bases sitting between them. Germline CDR1 is KGHSH and CDR2 is LQKENI. In DNA form, the CDR3 reads TGTGCCAGCTCACGGCTCACAGATACGCAGTATTTT. Protein product: CASSRLTDTQYF.

This clone showed up just once. The chain joins TRBV19 to TRBJ2-1; 8 bases fit TRBD2. The J segment lost 4 bases and the V segment lost 7 bases, leaving 9 bases of the junction unmatched. The CDR3 loop spans 15 amino acids. The germline CDR1 and CDR2 sequences are LNHDA and SQIVND (reference sequence). The CDR3 DNA is TGTGCCAGTACCGATCCCGGGGGGGCTTACAATGAGCAGTTCTTC. Its protein is CASTDPGGAYNEQFF.

The CDR3 protein is CASSPEQGLNTEAFF. The CDR3 DNA reads TGCGCCAGCAGCCCGGAACAGGGACTAAACACTGAAGCTTTCTTT. V is TRBV5-1 and J is TRBJ1-1; D is possibly TRBD1 (6 bases). Deletions cut 4 bases from V and 2 bases from J, with 15 bases between. This CDR3 is 15 amino acids long. CDR1 SGHRS and CDR2 YFSETQ come from the germline V gene.

This rearrangement joins TRBV6-5 to TRBJ1-1; 10 bases line up with TRBD1. This CDR3 has 15 residues. V shed 7 bases and J 5 bases; nucleotides not matched to a gene: 10. Looked up from germline, CDR1 is MNHEY and CDR2 is SVGAGI. The CDR3 loop is CASTRDRGPSTEAFF. CDR3 DNA: TGTGCCAGCACCCGAGACAGGGGGCCTAGTACTGAAGCTTTCTTT.

This chain links TRBV19 with TRBJ2-2; a weak D match, TRBD2 (6 bases). CDR3 length: 17 amino acids. V lost 6 bases and J 2 bases, leaving 19 bases between the germline ends. Germline values: CDR1 LNHDA, CDR2 SQIVND (reference sequence). CDR3: CASRVLGGSRNTGELFF. The CDR3 DNA reads TGTGCCAGTAGGGTTTTGGGGGGATCCCGAAACACCGGGGAGCTGTTTTTT.

The gene calls are TRBV7-3 and TRBJ1-1, with D maybe TRBD1 (5 bases). Germline V gene data show CDR1 as SGHTA and CDR2 as FQGTGA. V dropped 5 bases and J dropped 1 base, with 14 bases sitting between them. The CDR3 has 15 residues. The CDR3 DNA reads as TGTGCCAGCAGCCTCGCCCGTACAGGGAACACTGAAGCTTTCTTT. This gives the protein CASSLARTGNTEAFF.

V and J are TRBV5-4 and TRBJ2-5, with D possibly matching TRBD1 (7 bases). There are 14 residues in the CDR3. V was trimmed by 4 bases and J by 5 bases, leaving 15 bases between them. Germline V gene sequence: CDR1 SGHNT, CDR2 YYREEE (reference sequence). This CDR3 reads CASSPKTGRETQYF. The CDR3 coding sequence is TGTGCCAGCAGCCCGAAGACAGGGAGGGAGACCCAGTACTTC. Filled out from reference TRBV5-4 and TRBJ2-5, the complete variable domain reads ETGVTQSPTHLIKTRGQQVTLRCSSQSGHNTVSWYQQALGQGPQFIFQYYREEENGRGNFPPRFSGLQFPNYSSELNVNALELDDSALYLCASSPKTGRETQYFGPGTRLLVL.

The rearrangement links TRBV7-6 to TRBJ1-1; D is undetermined. Trimming took 5 bases from V and 4 from J, leaving 29 bases between them. This CDR3 contains 19 residues. Germline values: CDR1 SGHVS, CDR2 FNYEAQ. In nucleotides, the CDR3 is TGTGCCAGCAGCCTCACACTGCGTTCGGACGGGCCGGAGGGCACTGAAGCTTTCTTT. It specifies CASSLTLRSDGPEGTEAFF.

This sequence joins TRBV19 and TRBJ2-5, with TRBD1 matching 8 bases. J was trimmed by 2 bases and V by 4 bases; bases with no gene match: 6. The CDR3 is 15 amino acids. Germline CDR1 is LNHDA and CDR2 is SQIVND (reference sequence). In nucleotides, the CDR3 is TGTGCCAGTAGTACCGGGACAGGTCTGCAAGAGACCCAGTACTTC. Protein: CASSTGTGLQETQYF.

This clone was counted once. This chain joins TRBV19 and TRBJ1-1, with a tentative D call TRBD1 (5 bases). Germline CDR1 and CDR2: LNHDA and SQIVND (reference sequence). Trimming stripped 7 bases from V and 1 base from J, with 16 bases between. The CDR3 spans 15 residues. CDR3 protein: CASKKTQGANTEAFF. DNA of the CDR3: TGTGCCAGTAAAAAGACTCAGGGCGCGAACACTGAAGCTTTCTTT. Filled out from reference TRBV19 and TRBJ1-1, the complete variable domain reads DGGITQSPKYLFRKEGQNVTLSCEQNLNHDAMYWYRQDPGQGLRLIYYSQIVNDFQKGDIAEGYSVSREKKESFPLTVTSAQKNPTAFYLCASKKTQGANTEAFFGQGTRLTVV.

The V and J genes are TRBV5-1 and TRBJ2-2; 11 bases match TRBD2. The CDR3 length is 16 residues. Germline CDR1 reads SGHRS; CDR2 reads YFSETQ. Trimming at V came to 4 bases and at J to 2 bases, leaving 4 bases not matched to a gene. The CDR3 region has the DNA TGCGCCAGCAGCACGGGACTAGCGGTTAACACCGGGGAGCTGTTTTTT. Translated, it gives CASSTGLAVNTGELFF.

The chain has TRBV7-2 and TRBJ1-4; a weak D match, TRBD1 (5 bases). The CDR3 consists of 15 residues. V was trimmed by 1 base and J by 7 bases, leaving 13 bases between them. The V gene's germline CDR1 is SGHTA and CDR2 FQGNSA. The CDR3 DNA follows: TGTGCCAGCAGCTTAGGGGGGGGACGGAGTGAAAAACTGTTTTTT. This gives the protein CASSLGGGRSEKLFF.

This rearrangement joins TRBV5-1 to TRBJ2-2, with D possibly being TRBD1 (6 bases). Trimming took off 5 bases at V and 1 base at J, with 12 bases between the two ends. The CDR3 sequence is 15 residues long. The germline CDR1 and CDR2 sequences are SGHRS and YFSETQ. The CDR3 coding sequence is TGCGCCAGCAGGAGGGACACGCTGAACACCGGGGAGCTGTTTTTT. Amino acids: CASRRDTLNTGELFF.

The chain is built from TRBV21-1 and TRBJ1-1; TRBD1, as called in the table, went unchecked against the DNA. TRBV21-1 is given as a pseudogene. CDR3 size: 13 residues. CDR3 residues: CASSSPRQDEAFF. The CDR3 DNA follows: TGTGCCAGCAGCTCTCCTCGGCAGGATGAAGCTTTCTTT.

The CDR3 nucleotides read TGCGCCAGCAGTGAGTCCCAGACAGGGAACACTGAAGCTTTCTTT. Its protein product is CASSESQTGNTEAFF. The chain links TRBV10-1 to TRBJ1-1, with D maybe TRBD1 (6 bases). CDR3 size: 15 residues. Germline V lookup: CDR1 WNHNN, CDR2 SYGVQD (reference sequence). Trimming took off 0 bases at V and 1 base at J, with 9 bases between the two ends.

Concerning this clone: Mismatch with germline at one junction end may stem from a read error. This chain connects TRBV10-2 to TRBJ2-5; TRBD2 agrees at 13 bases. The CDR3 length is 13 residues. Germline values: CDR1 WSHSY, CDR2 SAAADI. The CDR3 DNA reads as TGCGCCAGCACCGGACTAGCGGGAGCGCCCCGCGACTTC. Translated: CASTGLAGAPRDF.

The chain uses TRBV12-3 or TRBV12-4 and TRBJ2-5; tentative D call: TRBD2 (5 bases). V lost 5 bases, J lost 9 bases, and 10 bases lay in between. This CDR3 spans 11 amino acids. The CDR3 protein is CASSPGVAQYF. CDR3 nucleotide sequence: TGTGCCAGCAGTCCCGGGGTGGCCCAGTACTTC.

This chain connects TRBV13 to TRBJ2-6; D might be TRBD2 (7 bases). V lost 8 bases and J 4 bases, leaving 18 bases between the germline ends. The germline gives CDR1 PRHDT, CDR2 FYEKMQ (reference sequence). The length of the CDR3 is 16 residues. This chain's CDR3 is CASRPRGARGANVLTF. CDR3 nucleotide sequence: TGTGCCAGCCGGCCCCGGGGGGCGCGAGGGGCCAACGTCCTGACTTTC.

V gene TRBV19 combines with J gene TRBJ1-4; D possibly corresponds to TRBD1 (5 bases). CDR3 length: 14 residues. Germline CDR1 LNHDA, CDR2 SQIVND (reference sequence). Between the trimmed V and J ends, which lost 4 bases and 7 bases, there was a span of 13 bases. DNA of the CDR3: TGTGCCAGTAGTAAAACAGGAAAGGCTGAAAAACTGTTTTTT. This sequence encodes CASSKTGKAEKLFF.

Regarding this clone: Other DNA sequences from this sample encode an identical CDR3 as well. The V call is TRBV5-1, the J call TRBJ1-2, with 9 positions matching TRBD1. V lost 4 bases, J lost 8 bases, and 3 bases stayed unmatched. This CDR3 has 12 residues. Germline CDR1 SGHRS, CDR2 YFSETQ. CDR3: CASSLDRGGYTF. The CDR3 bases are TGCGCCAGCAGCCTGGACAGGGGCGGCTACACCTTC. The full variable domain, rest sourced from reference TRBV5-1 and TRBJ1-2, is KAGVTQTPRYLIKTRGQQVTLSCSPISGHRSVSWYQQTPGQGLQFLFEYFSETQRNKGNFPGRFSGRQFSNSRSEMNVSTLELGDSALYLCASSLDRGGYTFGSGTRLTVV.

The genes are TRBV30 and TRBJ2-5; D may be TRBD1 (5 bases). The V end lost 5 bases, the J end lost 3 bases, and 16 bases lay between the germline ends. CDR1 is GTSNPN and CDR2 is SVGIG in the germline V gene (reference sequence). This CDR3 has 14 residues. The CDR3 nucleotides read TGTGCCTGGGGAGAGAAGGGGTTGGAAGAGACCCAGTACTTC. Its protein product is CAWGEKGLEETQYF. The entire variable domain, with the rest obtained from reference TRBV30 and TRBJ2-5, is as follows: SQTIHQWPATLVQPVGSPLSLECTVEGTSNPNLYWYRQAAGRGLQLLFYSVGIGQISSEVPQNLSASRPQDRQFILSSKKLLLSDSGFYLCAWGEKGLEETQYFGPGTRLLVL.

V is TRBV7-9 and J is TRBJ2-1; 9 positions match TRBD1. CDR1 is SEHNR, CDR2 FQNEAQ, per germline (reference sequence). This CDR3 has 15 amino acids. V was pared by 5 bases and J by 6 bases, with 8 bases of the junction left unmatched. For the CDR3, the DNA is TGTGCCAGCAGCCCGGACAGGGGATGGTCCAATGAGCAGTTCTTC. It codes for CASSPDRGWSNEQFF.

The chain has TRBV19 and TRBJ1-2; D is unresolved. V lost 9 bases, J lost 2 bases, and 13 bases lay in between. The CDR3 has 13 amino acids. Germline CDR1 reads LNHDA; CDR2 reads SQIVND (reference sequence). Here the CDR3 DNA reads TGTGCCAGCCGGCGGACGGGAAACTATGGCTACACCTTC. It yields the protein CASRRTGNYGYTF.

This chain uses TRBV19 with TRBJ1-6, with D possibly being TRBD1 (6 bases). V was clipped by 8 bases and J by 5 bases, with 16 bases between them. Germline CDR1 and CDR2: LNHDA and SQIVND (reference sequence). The CDR3 is 15 residues long. The CDR3 region has the DNA TGTGCCAGTCGCAAGTTGAGACAGGATAATTCACCCCTCCACTTT. It specifies CASRKLRQDNSPLHF.

The gene calls are TRBV7-2 and TRBJ1-1; D unresolved. The CDR3 totals 13 residues. V was clipped by 7 bases and J by 4 bases, with 13 bases between them. Germline values: CDR1 SGHTA, CDR2 FQGNSA. CDR3 nucleotides: TGTGCCAGCATCCTTTACGTCGGCACTGAAGCTTTCTTT. Translating gives CASILYVGTEAFF.

This chain joins TRBV30 and TRBJ1-6; possibly TRBD1 for D (6 bases). The CDR3 runs 13 residues. V shed 7 bases and J shed 9 bases, with 16 bases lying between them. CDR1 is GTSNPN and CDR2 is SVGIG in the germline V gene (reference sequence). The CDR3 DNA reads as TGTGCCTTCCAACAGGGTAGGGGTTCACCCCTCCACTTT. Encoded protein: CAFQQGRGSPLHF.

The chain is built from TRBV10-2 and TRBJ2-1; 13 bases are shared with TRBD2. This CDR3 is built from 16 residues. Unmatched junction bases numbered 2, after V lost 0 bases and J lost 6 bases. Per the germline V gene, CDR1 is WSHSY and CDR2 is SAAADI. CDR3 loop: CASSESRLAGGNEQFF. The CDR3 nucleotides read TGCGCCAGCAGTGAGTCCCGACTAGCGGGAGGCAATGAGCAGTTCTTC.